This T cell receptor (beta chain) derives from a study of blood T cell repertoires in COVID-19. The germline gives CDR1 SGHRS, CDR2 YFSETQ. Trimming took 0 bases from V and 7 from J, leaving 15 bases between them. This CDR3 comprises 15 residues. The table came from immunoSEQ multiplex PCR; TCRdb's copy has only in-frame clones and leaves some out. The sample has fewer than 130,000 clones, around 85% seen once. The sequence was obtained from a man between 65 and 85 years old with active or convalescent COVID-19. The chain links TRBV5-1 to TRBJ2-3, with D maybe TRBD2 (6 bases). Sequencing was performed on peripheral blood. CDR3 sequence reads: CASSLGRGETHTQYF. CDR3 coding DNA: TGCGCCAGCAGCTTGGGTCGCGGGGAGACTCATACGCAGTATTTT.